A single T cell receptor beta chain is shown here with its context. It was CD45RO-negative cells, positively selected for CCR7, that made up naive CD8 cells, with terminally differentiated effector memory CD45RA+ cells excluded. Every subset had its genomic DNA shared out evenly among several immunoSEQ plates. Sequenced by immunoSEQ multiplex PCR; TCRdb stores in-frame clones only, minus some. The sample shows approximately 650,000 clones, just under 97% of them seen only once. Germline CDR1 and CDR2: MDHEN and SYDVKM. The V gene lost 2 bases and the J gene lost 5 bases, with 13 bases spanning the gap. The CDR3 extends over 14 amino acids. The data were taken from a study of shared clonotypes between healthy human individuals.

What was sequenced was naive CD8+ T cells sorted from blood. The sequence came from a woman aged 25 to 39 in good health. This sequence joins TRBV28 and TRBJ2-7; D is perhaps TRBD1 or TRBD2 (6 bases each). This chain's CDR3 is CASSLAGHGDEQYF. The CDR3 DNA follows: TGTGCCAGCAGTTTAGCGGGACACGGGGACGAGCAGTACTTC.